The 16 T cell receptor beta chains below all came from one sample that was sequenced in a study of CD8+CD57+ T cells in acquired aplastic anemia. CDR3 and TCR beta VDJ profiling relied on genomic DNA as the template. TCRdb fed the reads into MiXCR, producing one record per CDR3 protein. The sample holds about 190,000 distinct CDR3 sequences; about 53% are singletons and the top ten take 15% to 20%. Sequenced material: sorted CD4+, CD8+, or CD8+CD57+ T cells (not recorded which) from PBMCs. The receptors were sampled from a human donor in good health, serving as a control.

This chain joins TRBV15 and TRBJ2-5; TRBD2 is a possible D gene (5 bases). V lost 5 bases and J 4 bases, leaving 14 bases between the germline ends. Germline CDR1 is LNHNV and CDR2 is YYDKDF (reference sequence). This CDR3 is 14 amino acids long. CDR3 nucleotides: TGTGCCACCAGCCCGGTCGAGGGCCCAGAGACCCAGTACTTC. It encodes CATSPVEGPETQYF.

This clonotype was counted many times. The chain recombines TRBV7-2 with TRBJ2-2; TRBD1 is a possible D gene (6 bases). Per germline, CDR1 SGHTA and CDR2 FQGNSA. V was shortened by 2 bases and J by 6 bases, with 16 bases between the two germline ends. This CDR3 comprises 16 residues. The CDR3 protein is CASSLFATKGAGELFF. CDR3 DNA: TGTGCCAGCAGCTTATTCGCGACAAAGGGGGCCGGGGAGCTGTTTTTT.

This clonotype has just a few counts. The V and J genes are TRBV20-1 and TRBJ1-2, with D possibly TRBD1 on 6 matching bases. CDR1 DFQATT and CDR2 SNEGSKA come from the germline V gene (reference sequence). This CDR3 is built from 13 residues. V lost 5 bases and J 0 bases, leaving 10 bases between the germline ends. CDR3 residues: CSASGTTNYGYTF. The CDR3 DNA follows: TGCAGTGCTTCCGGGACAACTAACTATGGCTACACCTTC.

As concerns this clonotype: The CDR3 end shows no conserved phenylalanine or tryptophan, and so a read error is likely. The V call is TRBV24-1, the J call TRBJ1-2, with a possible D match to TRBD1 (6 bases). Looked up from germline, CDR1 is KGHDR and CDR2 is SFDVKD. Trimming left V 4 bases short and J 3 bases short, with 11 bases between. The CDR3 has 14 amino acids. The CDR3 DNA reads TGTGCCACCAGTGACTGGGACAACGACTATGGCTACACCTCC. This codes for CATSDWDNDYGYTS.

This clonotype showed up just once. J is TRBJ2-3 and V is TRBV2, with 9 bases lining up with TRBD2. J gave up 1 base and V 8 bases, and 4 bases lay outside the gene matches. Germline CDR1 reads SNHLY; CDR2 reads FYNNEI. The CDR3 length is 14 residues. The CDR3 region is CASLERGGTDTQYF. The CDR3 nucleotides read TGTGCCAGCTTAGAGCGGGGGGGCACAGATACGCAGTATTTT.

In its sample, this clonotype was seen a few times. The V call is TRBV6-5, the J call TRBJ1-1; D is unresolved. V dropped 5 bases and J dropped 4 bases, with 5 bases sitting between them. Germline CDR1 is MNHEY and CDR2 is SVGAGI. CDR3 length: 11 residues. CDR3 bases: TGTGCCAGCAGTCTTAGCACTGAAGCTTTCTTT. Residues: CASSLSTEAFF.

This clonotype was observed many times. The chain links TRBV5-1 to TRBJ1-1; TRBD1 aligns across 7 bases. The CDR3 length is 18 residues. V lost 1 base and J lost 1; bases outside the gene matches: 13. Germline V gene lookup returns CDR1 SGHRS and CDR2 YFSETQ. The CDR3 region is CASSLLGQSTSGNTEAFF. The CDR3 nucleotides are TGCGCCAGCAGCTTGCTGGGACAGTCTACAAGCGGGAACACTGAAGCTTTCTTT.

This clonotype was counted ten times or more. In DNA form, the CDR3 reads TGTGCCAGCAGCTTAGGGCTAGCGGGGGGGCCGGGGGATACGCAGTATTTT. As protein: CASSLGLAGGPGDTQYF. The rearrangement joins TRBV7-2 to TRBJ2-3, with 12 positions matching TRBD2. Germline CDR1 SGHTA, CDR2 FQGNSA. The CDR3 covers 17 residues. With V trimmed by 1 base and J by 6 bases, 8 bases remained unmatched.

This clonotype was counted at least ten times. V and J are TRBV20-1 and TRBJ1-3, with 7 positions matching TRBD1. With 0 bases clipped from V and 0 bases from J, the junction kept 5 bases outside the gene matches. The germline V gene encodes CDR1 DFQATT and CDR2 SNEGSKA (reference sequence). The CDR3 sequence is 16 residues long. The CDR3 DNA is TGCAGTGCTAGAGAAAGGGACAGCGTCTCTGGAAACACCATATATTTT. It specifies CSARERDSVSGNTIYF.

The chain employs TRBV10-2 and TRBJ2-1, with unresolved D. Trimming cost V 5 bases and J 8 bases, with 28 bases left between them. The V gene's germline CDR1 is WSHSY and CDR2 SAAADI. This CDR3 has 18 residues. The CDR3 nucleotides read TGCGCCAGCAGTCCTCGATCGACTGGTAGTCCCATCCCGCATGAGCAGTTCTTC. Its translation is CASSPRSTGSPIPHEQFF.

On this clonotype itself: This CDR3 is missing its conserved last phenylalanine or tryptophan, likely due to a read error. This chain links TRBV4-1 with TRBJ1-4; D remains ambiguous. CDR3 length: 13 residues. In germline, CDR1 is MGHRA, CDR2 YSYEKL. V gave up 2 bases and J gave up 10 bases, with 11 bases separating them. This CDR3 is CASSQTEGGKLFL. CDR3 DNA: TGCGCCAGCAGCCAAACGGAGGGTGGAAAACTGTTTCTT.

The chain combines TRBV19 with TRBJ1-1; no definite D call. The CDR3 runs to 15 residues. Germline loops: CDR1 LNHDA, CDR2 SQIVND (reference sequence). The CDR3 DNA sequence: TGTGCTAGAGCCAGTGGCCGGGCGACGAACACTGAAGCTTTCTTT. Residues: CARASGRATNTEAFF.

The chain has TRBV2 and TRBJ1-2; possible D gene TRBD1, 5 bases. Germline CDR1 reads SNHLY; CDR2 reads FYNNEI. Trimming stripped 7 bases from V and 6 bases from J, with 12 bases between. CDR3 length: 12 amino acids. The CDR3 DNA sequence: TGTGCCAGCATGGGAGGGGCCCATGGCTACACCTTC. This gives the protein CASMGGAHGYTF.

For this clonotype: One end of the junction varies from germline; a read error may be responsible. This chain joins TRBV2 and TRBJ1-6; the D gene is possibly TRBD1 (6 bases). CDR1 SNHLY and CDR2 FYNNEI come from the germline V gene. CDR3 length: 16 residues. The CDR3 protein is CASRNRGAWANSSLHF. The DNA of the CDR3 is TGTGCCAGCAGGAACCGGGGGGCCTGGGCCAATTCATCCCTCCACTTT.

The chain carries TRBV6-2 or TRBV6-3 and TRBJ2-1, with 15 nucleotides matching TRBD2. The V gene's germline CDR1 is MNHEY and CDR2 SVGEGT. The CDR3 consists of 19 residues. The trim removed 4 bases at V and 4 bases at J, leaving 11 bases unmatched. CDR3 residues: CASSSPGTSGGRGYNEQFF. CDR3 nucleotide sequence: TGTGCCAGCAGTTCACCCGGGACTAGCGGGGGGCGGGGGTACAATGAGCAGTTCTTC.

The chain links TRBV4-3 to TRBJ2-5; 14 bases fit TRBD2. The CDR3 has 18 residues. J was trimmed by 4 bases and V by 0 bases; bases with no gene match: 7. Germline values: CDR1 LGHNA, CDR2 YSLEER. The CDR3 loop reads CASSQDRGLAGGSETQYF. CDR3 DNA sequence: TGCGCCAGCAGCCAAGATCGCGGACTAGCGGGGGGATCAGAGACCCAGTACTTC.